The T cell receptor (beta chain) described here comes from a study of blood T cell repertoires in COVID-19. Study at large: Donors in the United States, Italy and Spain gave samples during acute or convalescent COVID-19. The cDNA or gDNA used as material had been derived from T cells, B-cell-depleted T cells, or PBMCs.

Per the study methods: Nucleated cell number was recorded as an estimate derived from reference gene primer amplification. TCRdb's table, derived via immunoSEQ multiplex PCR, lists solely in-frame clones and lacks some. Clonal size and the V and J genes are those of that table, whereas D and trimming came from the DNA. The sample includes roughly 200,000 clones, around 91% of them seen just once. Trimming cost V 3 bases and J 7 bases; bases outside gene matches: 13. CDR3 length equals 15 residues. Germline CDR1 and CDR2: SGDLS and YYNGEE. This receptor was taken from a man aged 45-65 years with acute or convalescent COVID-19. The genes are TRBV9 and TRBJ2-7, with 7 bases identical to TRBD1. Material for sequencing was peripheral blood. This chain's CDR3 is CASSGRQGFSDEQYF. CDR3 bases: TGTGCCAGCAGCGGGAGACAGGGCTTCAGTGATGAGCAGTACTTC.